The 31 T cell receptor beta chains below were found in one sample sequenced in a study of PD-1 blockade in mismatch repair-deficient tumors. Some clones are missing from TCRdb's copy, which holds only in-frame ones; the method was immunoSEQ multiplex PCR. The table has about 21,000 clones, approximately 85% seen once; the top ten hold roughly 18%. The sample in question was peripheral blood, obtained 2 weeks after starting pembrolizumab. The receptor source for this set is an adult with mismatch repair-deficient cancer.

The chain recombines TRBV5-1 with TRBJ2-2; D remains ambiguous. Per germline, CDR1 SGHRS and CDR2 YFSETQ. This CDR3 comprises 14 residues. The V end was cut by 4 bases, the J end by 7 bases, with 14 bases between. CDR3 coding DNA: TGCGCCAGCAGCAAGGACGGAGCAGGCGGGGAGCTGTTTTTT. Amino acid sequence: CASSKDGAGGELFF.

Here the CDR3 DNA reads TGTGCCAGTAGTATTAGGCGGGAGAACGTCGGTGAGCAGTTCTTC. Translated: CASSIRRENVGEQFF. The V and J genes are TRBV19 and TRBJ2-1; TRBD2 agrees at 7 bases. The germline gives CDR1 LNHDA, CDR2 SQIVND (reference sequence). The CDR3 totals 15 residues. V gave up 3 bases and J gave up 9 bases; unmatched junction bases: 11.

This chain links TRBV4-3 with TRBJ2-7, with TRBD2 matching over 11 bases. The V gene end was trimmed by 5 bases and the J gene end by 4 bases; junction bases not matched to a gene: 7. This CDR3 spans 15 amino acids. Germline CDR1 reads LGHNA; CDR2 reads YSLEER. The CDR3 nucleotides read TGCGCCAGCAGCACCACTAGCGGGAGTTCTTACGAGCAGTACTTC. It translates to CASSTTSGSSYEQYF.

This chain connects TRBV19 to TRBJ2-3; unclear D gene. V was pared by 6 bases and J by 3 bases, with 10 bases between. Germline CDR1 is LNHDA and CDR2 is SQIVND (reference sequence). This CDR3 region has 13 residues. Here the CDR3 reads CASRTAVTDTQYF. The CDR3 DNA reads TGTGCCAGTAGAACGGCGGTAACAGATACGCAGTATTTT. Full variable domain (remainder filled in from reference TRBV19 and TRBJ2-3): DGGITQSPKYLFRKEGQNVTLSCEQNLNHDAMYWYRQDPGQGLRLIYYSQIVNDFQKGDIAEGYSVSREKKESFPLTVTSAQKNPTAFYLCASRTAVTDTQYFGPGTRLTVL.

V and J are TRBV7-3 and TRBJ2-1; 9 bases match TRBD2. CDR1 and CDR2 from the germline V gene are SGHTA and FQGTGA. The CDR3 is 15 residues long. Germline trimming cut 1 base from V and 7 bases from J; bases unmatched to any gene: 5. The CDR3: CASSLIAGVGNEQFF. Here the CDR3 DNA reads TGTGCCAGCAGCTTAATAGCGGGAGTGGGGAATGAGCAGTTCTTC. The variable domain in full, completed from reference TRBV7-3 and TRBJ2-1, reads GAGVSQTPSNKVTEKGKYVELRCDPISGHTALYWYRQSLGQGPEFLIYFQGTGAADDSGLPNDRFFAVRPEGSVSTLKIQRTERGDSAVYLCASSLIAGVGNEQFFGPGTRLTVL.

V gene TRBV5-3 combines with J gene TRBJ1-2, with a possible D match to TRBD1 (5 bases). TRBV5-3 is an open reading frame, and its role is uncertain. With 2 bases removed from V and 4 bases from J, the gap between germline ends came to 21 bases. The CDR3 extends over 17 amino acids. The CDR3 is CARSLNPMTALSYGYTF. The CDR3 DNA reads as TGTGCCAGAAGCTTAAATCCAATGACAGCACTATCCTATGGCTACACCTTC.

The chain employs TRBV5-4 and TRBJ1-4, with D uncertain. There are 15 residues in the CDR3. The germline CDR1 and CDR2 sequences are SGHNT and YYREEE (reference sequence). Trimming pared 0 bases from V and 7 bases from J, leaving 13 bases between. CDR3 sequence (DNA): TGTGCCAGCAGCTTGGGGGCAGCTTTGGGTGAAAAACTGTTTTTT. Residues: CASSLGAALGEKLFF.

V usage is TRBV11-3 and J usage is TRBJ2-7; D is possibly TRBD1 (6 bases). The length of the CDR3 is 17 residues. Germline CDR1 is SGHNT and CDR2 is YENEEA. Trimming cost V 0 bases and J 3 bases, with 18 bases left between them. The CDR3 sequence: CASSLEGLGAGIYEQYF. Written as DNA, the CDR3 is TGTGCCAGCAGCTTAGAAGGCCTGGGGGCGGGTATCTACGAGCAGTACTTC.

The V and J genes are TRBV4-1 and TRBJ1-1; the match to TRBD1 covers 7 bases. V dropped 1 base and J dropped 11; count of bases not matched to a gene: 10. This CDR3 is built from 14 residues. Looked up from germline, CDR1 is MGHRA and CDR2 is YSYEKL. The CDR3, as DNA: TGCGCCAGCAGCCAAGGAGGCCAGGGGGAAGACGCTTTCTTT. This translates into CASSQGGQGEDAFF.

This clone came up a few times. CDR3 sequence: CASRDGPYEQYF. CDR3 DNA: TGTGCCAGCCGGGACGGGCCCTACGAGCAGTACTTC. The rearrangement uses TRBV6-6 and TRBJ2-7; either TRBD1 or TRBD2 may supply D (5 bases each). The V end was cut by 8 bases, the J end by 2 bases, with 10 bases between. Germline CDR1 is MNHNY and CDR2 is SVGAGI (reference sequence). CDR3 size: 12 residues.

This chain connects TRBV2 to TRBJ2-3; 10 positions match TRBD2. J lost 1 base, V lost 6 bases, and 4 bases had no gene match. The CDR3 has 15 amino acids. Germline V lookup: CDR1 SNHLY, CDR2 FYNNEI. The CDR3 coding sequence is TGTGCCAGCAGCCGTGGACTAGCGGGCACAGATACGCAGTATTTT. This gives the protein CASSRGLAGTDTQYF.

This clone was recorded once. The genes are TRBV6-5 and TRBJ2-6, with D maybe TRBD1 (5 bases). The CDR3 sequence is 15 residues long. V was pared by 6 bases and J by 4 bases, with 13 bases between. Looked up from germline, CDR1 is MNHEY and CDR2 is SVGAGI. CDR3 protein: CASRQGVDGANVLTF. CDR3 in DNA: TGTGCCAGCAGACAAGGGGTGGACGGGGCCAACGTCCTGACTTTC.

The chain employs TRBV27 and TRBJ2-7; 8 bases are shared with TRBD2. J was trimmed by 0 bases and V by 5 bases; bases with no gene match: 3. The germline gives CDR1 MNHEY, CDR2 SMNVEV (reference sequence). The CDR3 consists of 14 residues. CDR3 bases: TGTGCCAGCAGTAAAAGCGGGAGCTCCTACGAGCAGTACTTC. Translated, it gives CASSKSGSSYEQYF.

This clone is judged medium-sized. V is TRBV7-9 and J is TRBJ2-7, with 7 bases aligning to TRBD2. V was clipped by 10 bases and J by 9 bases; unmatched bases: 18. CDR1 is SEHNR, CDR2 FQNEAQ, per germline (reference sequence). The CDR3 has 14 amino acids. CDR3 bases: TGTGCCACTCAACCCCTGGGGGGAGGGCCAGGGCAGTACTTC. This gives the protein CATQPLGGGPGQYF.

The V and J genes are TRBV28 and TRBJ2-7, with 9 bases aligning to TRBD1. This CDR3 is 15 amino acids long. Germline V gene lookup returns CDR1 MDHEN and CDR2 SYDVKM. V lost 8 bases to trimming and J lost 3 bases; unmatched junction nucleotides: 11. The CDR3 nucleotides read TGTGCCAGCGAATTTTACGGACAGGGGCGCTACGAGCAGTACTTC. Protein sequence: CASEFYGQGRYEQYF.

In DNA, the CDR3 is TGTGCCTGGAGCGAGGCCTACGAGCAGTACTTC. This translates into CAWSEAYEQYF. The chain has TRBV30 and TRBJ2-7; no reliable D call. The V end was cut by 3 bases, the J end by 2 bases, with 5 bases between. The CDR3 totals 11 residues. Germline values: CDR1 GTSNPN, CDR2 SVGIG (reference sequence).

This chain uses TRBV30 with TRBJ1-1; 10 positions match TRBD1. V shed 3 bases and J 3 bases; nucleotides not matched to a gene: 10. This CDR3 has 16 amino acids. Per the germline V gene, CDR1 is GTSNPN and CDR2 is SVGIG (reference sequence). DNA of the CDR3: TGTGCCTGGAGCGGGGGGGACAGGGGCGGGTACACTGAAGCTTTCTTT. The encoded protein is CAWSGGDRGGYTEAFF.

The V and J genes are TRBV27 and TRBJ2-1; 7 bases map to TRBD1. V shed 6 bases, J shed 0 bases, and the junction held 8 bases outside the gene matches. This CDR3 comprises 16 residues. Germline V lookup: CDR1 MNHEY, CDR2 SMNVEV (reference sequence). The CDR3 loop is CASREGTESSYNEQFF. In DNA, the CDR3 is TGTGCCAGCAGGGAAGGGACAGAGAGCTCCTACAATGAGCAGTTCTTC.

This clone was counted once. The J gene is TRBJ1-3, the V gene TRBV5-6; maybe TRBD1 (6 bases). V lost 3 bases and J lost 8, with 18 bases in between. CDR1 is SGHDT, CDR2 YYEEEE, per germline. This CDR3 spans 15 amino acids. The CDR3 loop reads CASSWTLQGSDTIYF. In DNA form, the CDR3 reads TGTGCCAGCAGCTGGACGCTACAGGGATCGGACACCATATATTTT.

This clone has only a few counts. The CDR3: CASSRNAWAAAVDDYGYTF. The CDR3 bases are TGTGCCAGCAGCCGGAATGCCTGGGCGGCGGCGGTGGATGACTATGGCTACACCTTC. V and J are TRBV7-6 and TRBJ1-2; D gene uncertain. Germline assignment: CDR1 SGHVS and CDR2 FNYEAQ. V lost 5 bases and J lost 3, with 28 bases in between. The CDR3 spans 19 residues. Looking up the rest from reference TRBV7-6 and TRBJ1-2 gives the full variable domain: GAGVSQSPRYKVTKRGQDVALRCDPISGHVSLYWYRQALGQGPEFLTYFNYEAQQDKSGLPNDRFSAERPEGSISTLTIQRTEQRDSAMYRCASSRNAWAAAVDDYGYTFGSGTRLTVV.

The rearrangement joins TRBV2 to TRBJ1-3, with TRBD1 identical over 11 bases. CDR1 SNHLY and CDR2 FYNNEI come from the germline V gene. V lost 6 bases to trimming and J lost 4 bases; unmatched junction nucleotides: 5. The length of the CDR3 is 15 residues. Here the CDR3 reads CASSGQGASGNTIYF. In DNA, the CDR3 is TGTGCCAGCAGCGGACAGGGGGCATCGGGAAACACCATATATTTT.

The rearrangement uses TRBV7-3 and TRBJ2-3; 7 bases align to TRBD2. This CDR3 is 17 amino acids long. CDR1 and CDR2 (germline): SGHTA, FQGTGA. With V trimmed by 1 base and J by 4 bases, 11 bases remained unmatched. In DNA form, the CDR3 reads TGTGCCAGCAGCTTAAAGAACCCGGGGGGTCGGCCAGATACGCAGTATTTT. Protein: CASSLKNPGGRPDTQYF.

The CDR3 bases are TGTGCCAGCAGTTTAGGAACAGACCAAGAGACCCAGTACTTC. Residues: CASSLGTDQETQYF. The chain couples TRBV28 to TRBJ2-5; D not certain. Trimming took 2 bases from V and 0 from J, leaving 7 bases between them. The CDR3 extends over 14 amino acids. Germline CDR1 is MDHEN and CDR2 is SYDVKM.

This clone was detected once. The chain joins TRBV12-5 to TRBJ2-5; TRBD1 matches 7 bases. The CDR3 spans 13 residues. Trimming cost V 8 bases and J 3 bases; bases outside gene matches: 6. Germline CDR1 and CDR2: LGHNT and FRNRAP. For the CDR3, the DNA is TGTGCTAGTTTATCTGGGACAGAAGAGACCCAGTACTTC. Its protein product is CASLSGTEETQYF.

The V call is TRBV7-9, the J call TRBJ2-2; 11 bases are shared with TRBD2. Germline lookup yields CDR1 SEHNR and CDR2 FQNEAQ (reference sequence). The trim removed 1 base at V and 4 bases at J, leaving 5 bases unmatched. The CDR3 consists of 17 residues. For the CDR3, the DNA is TGTGCCAGCAGCTTAGAACTAGCGGGAGACGGCACCGGGGAGCTGTTTTTT. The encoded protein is CASSLELAGDGTGELFF. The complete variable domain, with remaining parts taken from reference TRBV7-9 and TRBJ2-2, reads DTGVSQNPRHKITKRGQNVTFRCDPISEHNRLYWYRQTLGQGPEFLTYFQNEAQLEKSRLLSDRFSAERPKGSFSTLEIQRTEQGDSAMYLCASSLELAGDGTGELFFGEGSRLTVL.

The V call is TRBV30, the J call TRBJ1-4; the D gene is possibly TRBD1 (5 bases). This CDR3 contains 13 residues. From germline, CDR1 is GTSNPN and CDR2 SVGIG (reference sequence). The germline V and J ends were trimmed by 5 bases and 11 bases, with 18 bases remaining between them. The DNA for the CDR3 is TGTGCCTGGGATAAGAGGGGAGCTACGAAACTGTTTTTT. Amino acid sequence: CAWDKRGATKLFF.

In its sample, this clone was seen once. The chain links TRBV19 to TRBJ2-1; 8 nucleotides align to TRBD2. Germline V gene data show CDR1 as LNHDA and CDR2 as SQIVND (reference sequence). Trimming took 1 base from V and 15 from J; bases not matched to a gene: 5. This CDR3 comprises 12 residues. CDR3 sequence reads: CASSIGTGGLFF. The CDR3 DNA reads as TGTGCCAGTAGTATAGGTACGGGAGGGCTGTTCTTC.

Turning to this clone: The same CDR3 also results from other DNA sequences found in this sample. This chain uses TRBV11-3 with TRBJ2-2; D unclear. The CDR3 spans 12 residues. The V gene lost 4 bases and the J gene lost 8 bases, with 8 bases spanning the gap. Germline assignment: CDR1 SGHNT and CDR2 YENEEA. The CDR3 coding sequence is TGTGCCAGCAGCTCTCCGGCAGGGGAGCTGTTTTTT. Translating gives CASSSPAGELFF.

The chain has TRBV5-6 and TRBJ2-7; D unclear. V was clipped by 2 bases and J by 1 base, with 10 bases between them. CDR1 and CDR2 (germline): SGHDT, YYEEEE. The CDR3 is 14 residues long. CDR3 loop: CASSFAYSSYEQYF. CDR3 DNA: TGTGCCAGCAGCTTTGCTTACAGTTCCTACGAGCAGTACTTC.

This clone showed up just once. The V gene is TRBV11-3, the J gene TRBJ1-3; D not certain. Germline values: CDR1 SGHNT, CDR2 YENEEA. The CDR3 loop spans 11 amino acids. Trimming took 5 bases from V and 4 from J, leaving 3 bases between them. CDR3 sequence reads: CASSPGNTIYF. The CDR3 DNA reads TGTGCCAGCAGCCCAGGAAACACCATATATTTT.

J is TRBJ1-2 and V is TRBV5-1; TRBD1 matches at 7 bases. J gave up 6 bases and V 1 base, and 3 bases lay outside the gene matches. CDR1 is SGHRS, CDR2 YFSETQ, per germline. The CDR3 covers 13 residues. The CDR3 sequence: CASSLTGDHGYTF. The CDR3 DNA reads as TGCGCCAGCAGCTTGACAGGGGATCATGGCTACACCTTC.